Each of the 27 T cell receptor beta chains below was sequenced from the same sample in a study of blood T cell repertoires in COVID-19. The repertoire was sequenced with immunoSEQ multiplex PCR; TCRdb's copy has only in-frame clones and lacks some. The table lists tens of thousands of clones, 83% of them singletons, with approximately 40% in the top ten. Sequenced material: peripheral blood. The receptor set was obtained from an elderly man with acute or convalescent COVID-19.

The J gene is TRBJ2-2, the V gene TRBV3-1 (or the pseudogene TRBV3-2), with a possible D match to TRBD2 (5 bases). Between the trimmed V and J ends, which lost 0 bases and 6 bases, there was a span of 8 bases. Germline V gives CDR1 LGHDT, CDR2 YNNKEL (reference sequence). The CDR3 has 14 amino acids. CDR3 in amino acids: CASSQERGSGELFF. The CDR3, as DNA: TGTGCCAGCAGCCAAGAACGGGGATCCGGGGAGCTGTTTTTT.

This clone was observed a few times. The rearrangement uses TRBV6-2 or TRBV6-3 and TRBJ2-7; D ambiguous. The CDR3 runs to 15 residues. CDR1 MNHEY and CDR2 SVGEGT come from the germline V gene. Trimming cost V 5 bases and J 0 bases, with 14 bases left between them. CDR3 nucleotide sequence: TGTGCCAGCAGTCTAGTCGGGTTAAGCTCCTACGAGCAGTACTTC. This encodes CASSLVGLSSYEQYF.

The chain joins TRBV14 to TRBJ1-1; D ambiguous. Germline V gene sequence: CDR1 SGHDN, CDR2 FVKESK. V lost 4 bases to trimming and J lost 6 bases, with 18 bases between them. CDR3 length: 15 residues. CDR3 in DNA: TGTGCCAGCAGCCCTCCGCGGTGGTCTCGGCCTGAAGCTTTCTTT. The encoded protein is CASSPPRWSRPEAFF. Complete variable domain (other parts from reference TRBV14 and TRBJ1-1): EAGVTQFPSHSVIEKGQTVTLRCDPISGHDNLYWYRRVMGKEIKFLLHFVKESKQDESGMPNNRFLAERTGGTYSTLKVQPAELEDSGVYFCASSPPRWSRPEAFFGQGTRLTVV.

CDR3 protein: CASSHSLPRQGGNEQFF. For the CDR3, the DNA is TGTGCCAGTAGCCACAGCCTCCCTCGACAGGGGGGGAATGAGCAGTTCTTC. J is TRBJ2-1 and V is TRBV19, with TRBD1 matching 9 bases. Germline V CDR1 and CDR2: LNHDA, SQIVND (reference sequence). This CDR3 has 17 residues. V dropped 6 bases and J dropped 7; count of bases not matched to a gene: 16.

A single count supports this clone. In nucleotides, the CDR3 is TGTGCCAGCAGCCAAGATGCACTAGCGGGAGGGTGGACCGGGGAGCTGTTTTTT. Amino acids: CASSQDALAGGWTGELFF. The chain carries TRBV3-1 (or the pseudogene TRBV3-2) and TRBJ2-2; TRBD2 matches 13 bases. The CDR3 length is 18 residues. With 0 bases clipped from V and 5 bases from J, the junction kept 6 bases outside the gene matches. The germline V gene encodes CDR1 LGHDT and CDR2 YNNKEL (reference sequence).

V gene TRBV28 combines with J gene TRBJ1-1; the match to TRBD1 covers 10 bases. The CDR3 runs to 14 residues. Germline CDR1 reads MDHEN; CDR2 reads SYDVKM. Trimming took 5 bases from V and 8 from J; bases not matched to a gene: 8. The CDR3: CASSRQGASREAFF. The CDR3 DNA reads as TGTGCCAGCAGTCGACAGGGGGCGAGTAGGGAAGCTTTCTTT.

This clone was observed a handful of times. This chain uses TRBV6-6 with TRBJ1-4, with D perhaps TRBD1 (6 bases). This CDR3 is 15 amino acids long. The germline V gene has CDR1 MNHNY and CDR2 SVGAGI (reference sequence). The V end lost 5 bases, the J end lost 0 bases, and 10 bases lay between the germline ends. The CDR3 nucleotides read TGTGCCAGCAGTCGATCAGGGGCAACTAATGAAAAACTGTTTTTT. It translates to CASSRSGATNEKLFF.

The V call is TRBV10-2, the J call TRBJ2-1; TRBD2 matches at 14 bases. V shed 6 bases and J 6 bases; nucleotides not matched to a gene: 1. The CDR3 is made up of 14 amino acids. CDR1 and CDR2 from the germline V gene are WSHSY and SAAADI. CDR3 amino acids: CASSGTSGSNEQFF. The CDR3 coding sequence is TGCGCCAGCAGCGGGACTAGCGGGAGCAATGAGCAGTTCTTC.

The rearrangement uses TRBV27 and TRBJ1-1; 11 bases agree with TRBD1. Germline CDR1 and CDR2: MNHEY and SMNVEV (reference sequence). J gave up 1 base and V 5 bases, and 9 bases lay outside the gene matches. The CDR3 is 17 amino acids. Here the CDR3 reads CASSPRDRGASNTEAFF. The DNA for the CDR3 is TGTGCCAGCAGTCCGAGGGACAGGGGGGCGTCGAACACTGAAGCTTTCTTT.

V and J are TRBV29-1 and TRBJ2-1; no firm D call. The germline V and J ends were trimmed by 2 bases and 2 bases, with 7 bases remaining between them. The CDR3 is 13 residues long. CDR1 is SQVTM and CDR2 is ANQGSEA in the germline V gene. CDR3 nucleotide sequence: TGCAGCGTTGAACGGTCGCCCTACAATGAGCAGTTCTTC. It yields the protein CSVERSPYNEQFF.

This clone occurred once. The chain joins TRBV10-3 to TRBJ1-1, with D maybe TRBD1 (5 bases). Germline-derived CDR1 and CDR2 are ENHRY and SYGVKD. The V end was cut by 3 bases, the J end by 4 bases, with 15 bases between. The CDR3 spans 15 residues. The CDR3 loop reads CAISDVGTGGTEAFF. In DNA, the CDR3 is TGTGCCATCAGTGATGTAGGGACCGGGGGCACTGAAGCTTTCTTT.

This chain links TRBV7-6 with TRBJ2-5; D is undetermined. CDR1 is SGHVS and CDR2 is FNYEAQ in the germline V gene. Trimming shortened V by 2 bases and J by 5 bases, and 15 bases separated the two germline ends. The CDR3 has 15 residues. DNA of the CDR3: TGTGCCAGCAGCTTAACTCAAACTCGGAGCGAGACCCAGTACTTC. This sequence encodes CASSLTQTRSETQYF. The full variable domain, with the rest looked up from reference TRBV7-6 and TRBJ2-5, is GAGVSQSPRYKVTKRGQDVALRCDPISGHVSLYWYRQALGQGPEFLTYFNYEAQQDKSGLPNDRFSAERPEGSISTLTIQRTEQRDSAMYRCASSLTQTRSETQYFGPGTRLLVL.

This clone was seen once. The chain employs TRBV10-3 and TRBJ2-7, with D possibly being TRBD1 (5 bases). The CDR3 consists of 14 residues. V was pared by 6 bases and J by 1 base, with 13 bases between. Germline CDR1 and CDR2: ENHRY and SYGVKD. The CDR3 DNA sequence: TGTGCCATCAGGGCAGGGCCGCAATCCTACGAGCAGTACTTC. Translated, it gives CAIRAGPQSYEQYF.

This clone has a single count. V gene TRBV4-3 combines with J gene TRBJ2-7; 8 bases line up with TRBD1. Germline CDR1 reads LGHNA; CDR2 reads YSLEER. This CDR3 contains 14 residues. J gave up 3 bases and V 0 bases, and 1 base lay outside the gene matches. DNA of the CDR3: TGCGCCAGCAGCCAAGATACAGGGGGCTACGAGCAGTACTTC. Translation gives CASSQDTGGYEQYF.

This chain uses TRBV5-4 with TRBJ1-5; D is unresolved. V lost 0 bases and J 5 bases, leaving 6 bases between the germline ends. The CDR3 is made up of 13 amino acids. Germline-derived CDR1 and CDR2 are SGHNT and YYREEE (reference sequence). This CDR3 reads CASSLAGDQPQHF. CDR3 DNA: TGTGCCAGCAGCTTGGCCGGGGATCAGCCCCAGCATTTT.

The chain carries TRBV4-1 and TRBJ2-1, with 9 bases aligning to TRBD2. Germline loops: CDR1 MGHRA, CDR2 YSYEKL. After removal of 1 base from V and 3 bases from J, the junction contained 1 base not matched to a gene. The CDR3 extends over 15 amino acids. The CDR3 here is CASSQGTSVYNEQFF. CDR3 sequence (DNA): TGCGCCAGCAGCCAAGGGACTAGCGTCTACAATGAGCAGTTCTTC.

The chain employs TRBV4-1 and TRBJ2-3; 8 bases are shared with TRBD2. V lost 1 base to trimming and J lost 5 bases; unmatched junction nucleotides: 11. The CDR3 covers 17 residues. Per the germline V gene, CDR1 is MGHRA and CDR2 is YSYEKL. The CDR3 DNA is TGCGCCAGCAGCCAAGGGGTCGGGGGGGCCTACCAAGATACGCAGTATTTT. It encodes CASSQGVGGAYQDTQYF.

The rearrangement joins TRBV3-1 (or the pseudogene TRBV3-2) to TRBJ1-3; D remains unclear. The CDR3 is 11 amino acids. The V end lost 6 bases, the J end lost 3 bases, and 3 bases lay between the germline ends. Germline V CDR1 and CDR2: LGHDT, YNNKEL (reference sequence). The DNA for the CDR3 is TGTGCCAGCAGTCGTGGAAACACCATATATTTT. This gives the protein CASSRGNTIYF.

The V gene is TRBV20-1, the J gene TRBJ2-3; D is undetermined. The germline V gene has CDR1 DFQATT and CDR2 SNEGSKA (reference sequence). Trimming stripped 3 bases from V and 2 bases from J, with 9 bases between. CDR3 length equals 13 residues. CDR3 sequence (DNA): TGCAGTGCTAGTCAGCGACCCACAGATACGCAGTATTTT. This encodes CSASQRPTDTQYF.

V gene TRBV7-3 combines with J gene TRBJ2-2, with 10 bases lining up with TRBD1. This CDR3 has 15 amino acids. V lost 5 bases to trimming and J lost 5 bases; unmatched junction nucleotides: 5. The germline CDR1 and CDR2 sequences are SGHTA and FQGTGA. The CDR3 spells CASSQTGQGTGELFF. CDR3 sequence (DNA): TGTGCCAGCAGCCAAACGGGACAGGGGACCGGGGAGCTGTTTTTT.

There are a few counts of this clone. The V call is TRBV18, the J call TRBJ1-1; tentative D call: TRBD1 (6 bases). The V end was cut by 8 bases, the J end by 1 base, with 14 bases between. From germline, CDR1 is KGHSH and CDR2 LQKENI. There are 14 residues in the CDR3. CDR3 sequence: CASTITGRNTEAFF. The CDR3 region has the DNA TGTGCCAGCACCATCACAGGGAGGAACACTGAAGCTTTCTTT.

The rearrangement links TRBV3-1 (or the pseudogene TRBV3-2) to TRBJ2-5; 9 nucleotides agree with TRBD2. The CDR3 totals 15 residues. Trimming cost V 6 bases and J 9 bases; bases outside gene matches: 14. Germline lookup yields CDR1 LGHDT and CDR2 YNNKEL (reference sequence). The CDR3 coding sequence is TGTGCCAGCAGACACGGCTGGGCGGCTAGCGGGGCCCAGTACTTC. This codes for CASRHGWAASGAQYF.

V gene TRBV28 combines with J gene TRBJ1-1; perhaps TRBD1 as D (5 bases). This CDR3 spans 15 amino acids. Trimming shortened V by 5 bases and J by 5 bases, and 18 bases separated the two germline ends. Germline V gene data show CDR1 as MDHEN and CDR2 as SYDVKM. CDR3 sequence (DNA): TGTGCCAGCAGTCGGAGGGGTGCGAGGAGAACTGAAGCTTTCTTT. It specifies CASSRRGARRTEAFF.

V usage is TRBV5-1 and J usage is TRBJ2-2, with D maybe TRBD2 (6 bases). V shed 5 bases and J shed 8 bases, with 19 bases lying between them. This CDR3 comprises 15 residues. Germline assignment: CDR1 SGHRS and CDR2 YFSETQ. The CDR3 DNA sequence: TGCGCCAGCAGTTACCCTGCTGGGGGGAATGGGGAGCTGTTTTTT. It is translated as CASSYPAGGNGELFF. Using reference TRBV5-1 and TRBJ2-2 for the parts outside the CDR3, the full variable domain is KAGVTQTPRYLIKTRGQQVTLSCSPISGHRSVSWYQQTPGQGLQFLFEYFSETQRNKGNFPGRFSGRQFSNSRSEMNVSTLELGDSALYLCASSYPAGGNGELFFGEGSRLTVL.

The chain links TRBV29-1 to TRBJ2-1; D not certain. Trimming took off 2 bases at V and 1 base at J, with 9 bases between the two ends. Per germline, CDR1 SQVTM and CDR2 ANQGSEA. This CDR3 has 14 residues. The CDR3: CSVEWVASYNEQFF. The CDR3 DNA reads TGCAGCGTTGAATGGGTAGCTTCCTACAATGAGCAGTTCTTC.

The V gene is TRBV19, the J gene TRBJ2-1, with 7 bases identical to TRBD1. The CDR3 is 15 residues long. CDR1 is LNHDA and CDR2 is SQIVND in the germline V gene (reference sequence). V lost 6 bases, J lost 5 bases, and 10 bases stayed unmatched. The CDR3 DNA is TGTGCCAGTAGCATCATGGGACAGAGCCACAATGAGCAGTTCTTC. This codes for CASSIMGQSHNEQFF.

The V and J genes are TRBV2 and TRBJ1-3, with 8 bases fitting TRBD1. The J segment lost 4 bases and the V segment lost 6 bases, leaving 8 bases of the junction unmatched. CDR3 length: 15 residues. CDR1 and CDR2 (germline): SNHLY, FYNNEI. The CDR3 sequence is CASSGQGLSGNTIYF. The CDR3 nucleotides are TGTGCCAGCAGCGGACAGGGTCTTTCGGGAAACACCATATATTTT.